What follows is one T cell receptor (beta chain) and its context. Repertoires were generated with immunoSEQ multiplex PCR, while TCRdb's copy carries only in-frame clones and drops some. This sample carries approximately 200,000 clones, around four fifths of them seen once, and the ten largest clones take 4.5% to 6.5%. With V trimmed by 4 bases and J by 5 bases, 4 bases remained unmatched. Germline V CDR1 and CDR2: SGHNT, YENEEA. This CDR3 has 15 amino acids. The sample is drawn from a study of blood T cell repertoires in COVID-19. The receptor was derived from a woman aged 25 to 39 with acute or convalescent COVID-19. Material for sequencing was peripheral blood. V usage is TRBV11-3 and J usage is TRBJ2-1; 11 nucleotides line up with TRBD2. CDR3 amino acids: CASSSKGLADNEQFF. In DNA form, the CDR3 reads TGTGCCAGCAGCTCGAAGGGACTAGCGGACAATGAGCAGTTCTTC.